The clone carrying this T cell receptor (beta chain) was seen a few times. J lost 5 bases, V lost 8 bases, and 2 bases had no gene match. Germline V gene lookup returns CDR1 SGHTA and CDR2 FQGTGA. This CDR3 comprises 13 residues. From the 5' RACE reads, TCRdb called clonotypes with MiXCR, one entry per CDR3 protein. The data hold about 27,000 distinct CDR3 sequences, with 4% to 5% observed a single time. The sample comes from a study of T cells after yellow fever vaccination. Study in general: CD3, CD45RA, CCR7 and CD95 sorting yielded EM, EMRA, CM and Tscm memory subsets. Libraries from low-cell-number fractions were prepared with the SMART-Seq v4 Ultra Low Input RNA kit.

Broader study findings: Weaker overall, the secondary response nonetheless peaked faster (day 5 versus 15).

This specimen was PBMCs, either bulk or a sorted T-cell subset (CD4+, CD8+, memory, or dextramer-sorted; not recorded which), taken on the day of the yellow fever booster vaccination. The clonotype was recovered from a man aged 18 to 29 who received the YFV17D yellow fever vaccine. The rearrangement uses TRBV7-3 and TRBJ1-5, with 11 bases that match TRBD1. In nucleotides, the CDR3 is TGTGCCAGCGGACAGGGGGCCCATCAGCCCCAGCATTTT. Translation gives CASGQGAHQPQHF.